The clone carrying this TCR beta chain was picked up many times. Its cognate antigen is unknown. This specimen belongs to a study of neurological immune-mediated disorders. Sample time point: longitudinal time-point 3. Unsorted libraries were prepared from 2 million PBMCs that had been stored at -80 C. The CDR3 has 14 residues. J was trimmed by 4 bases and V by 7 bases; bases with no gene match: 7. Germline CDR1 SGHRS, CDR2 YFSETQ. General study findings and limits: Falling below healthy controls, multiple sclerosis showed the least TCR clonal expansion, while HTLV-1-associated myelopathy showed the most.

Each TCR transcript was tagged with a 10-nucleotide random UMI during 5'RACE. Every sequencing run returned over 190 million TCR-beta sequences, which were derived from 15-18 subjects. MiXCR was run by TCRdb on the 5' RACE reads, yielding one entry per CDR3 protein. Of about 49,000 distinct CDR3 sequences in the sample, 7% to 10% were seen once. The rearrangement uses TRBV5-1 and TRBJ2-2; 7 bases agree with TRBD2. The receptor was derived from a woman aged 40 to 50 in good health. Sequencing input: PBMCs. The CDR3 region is CASHAGEFTGELFF. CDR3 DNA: TGCGCCAGCCATGCGGGGGAATTCACCGGGGAGCTGTTTTTT.